These 21 T cell receptor beta chains share one sample of origin, sequenced in a study of OX40 agonist ivuxolimab in advanced cancers. Measured with immunoSEQ multiplex PCR; TCRdb has only the in-frame clones, and not every one. This table holds some 100,000 clones, under 95% found once. The sample was CD4+ or CD8+ T cells sorted from blood, taken in a trial of the OX40 agonist ivuxolimab. The receptors here all came from an adult with an advanced solid tumor such as melanoma, head and neck, liver or kidney cancer.

This chain joins TRBV27 and TRBJ2-7; 7 bases line up with TRBD1. From germline, CDR1 is MNHEY and CDR2 SMNVEV (reference sequence). The CDR3 totals 14 residues. J was trimmed by 3 bases and V by 6 bases; bases with no gene match: 8. The CDR3 protein is CASSDRQGFYEQYF. CDR3 bases: TGTGCCAGCAGCGACCGACAGGGATTCTACGAGCAGTACTTC.

The chain carries TRBV15 and TRBJ2-7, with 7 bases matching TRBD1. The trim removed 9 bases at V and 4 bases at J, leaving 9 bases unmatched. The V gene's germline CDR1 is LNHNV and CDR2 YYDKDF (reference sequence). The CDR3 runs 13 residues. CDR3 coding DNA: TGTGCCACTTCCGGGACAGATCCTTACGAGCAGTACTTC. Residues: CATSGTDPYEQYF.

The rearrangement joins TRBV28 to TRBJ1-5; D not certain. The CDR3 extends over 11 amino acids. With 2 bases removed from V and 7 bases from J, the gap between germline ends came to 3 bases. CDR1 MDHEN and CDR2 SYDVKM come from the germline V gene. In DNA, the CDR3 is TGTGCCAGCAGTTTAGGCCAGCCCCAGCATTTT. It yields the protein CASSLGQPQHF.

The rearrangement links TRBV2 to TRBJ2-7; D might be TRBD1 or TRBD2, each matching 5 bases. The V and J ends lost 11 bases and 2 bases respectively, with 13 bases between them. Germline loops: CDR1 SNHLY, CDR2 FYNNEI. This CDR3 region has 12 residues. The CDR3 coding sequence is TGTGCCGGTGGGACGGGGCCCTACGAGCAGTACTTC. Protein product: CAGGTGPYEQYF.

The gene calls are TRBV18 and TRBJ2-1; no definite D call. The CDR3 runs 16 residues. V lost 2 bases, J lost 0 bases, and 11 bases lay in between. Germline CDR1 is KGHSH and CDR2 is LQKENI. CDR3 coding DNA: TGTGCCAGCTCACCAAGCCCAGCGAGCTCCTACAATGAGCAGTTCTTC. Protein product: CASSPSPASSYNEQFF. The entire variable domain, with the rest obtained from reference TRBV18 and TRBJ2-1, is as follows: NAGVMQNPRHLVRRRGQEARLRCSPMKGHSHVYWYRQLPEEGLKFMVYLQKENIIDESGMPKERFSAEFPKEGPSILRIQQVVRGDSAAYFCASSPSPASSYNEQFFGPGTRLTVL.

The V gene is TRBV5-1, the J gene TRBJ2-5, with 11 bases aligning to TRBD1. V gave up 4 bases and J gave up 5 bases; unmatched junction bases: 7. Germline-derived CDR1 and CDR2 are SGHRS and YFSETQ. This CDR3 is 15 amino acids long. The CDR3 DNA sequence: TGCGCCAGCAGCACGGACAGGGGGCTCGGGGAGACCCAGTACTTC. It translates to CASSTDRGLGETQYF. The variable domain in full, completed from reference TRBV5-1 and TRBJ2-5, reads KAGVTQTPRYLIKTRGQQVTLSCSPISGHRSVSWYQQTPGQGLQFLFEYFSETQRNKGNFPGRFSGRQFSNSRSEMNVSTLELGDSALYLCASSTDRGLGETQYFGPGTRLLVL.

This chain joins TRBV27 and TRBJ2-7; tentatively, D is TRBD1 (6 bases). The CDR3 is 11 amino acids. V was clipped by 5 bases and J by 7 bases, with 9 bases between them. Germline lookup yields CDR1 MNHEY and CDR2 SMNVEV (reference sequence). CDR3 nucleotides: TGTGCCAGCAGTACAGGGTGGGAGCAGTACTTC. It yields the protein CASSTGWEQYF.

This clone was seen only once. The chain recombines TRBV12-5 with TRBJ2-7; D may correspond to TRBD1 or TRBD2 (6 bases each). CDR3 length equals 16 residues. CDR1 is LGHNT and CDR2 is FRNRAP in the germline V gene. Trimming pared 5 bases from V and 2 bases from J, leaving 19 bases between. The CDR3 sequence is CASGPSVGGSTYEQYF. CDR3 DNA sequence: TGTGCTAGTGGTCCGTCCGTCGGGGGCAGTACCTACGAGCAGTACTTC.

The rearrangement joins TRBV7-9 to TRBJ2-7, with 9 bases that match TRBD2. The CDR3 is 14 residues long. Germline CDR1 SEHNR, CDR2 FQNEAQ (reference sequence). With 1 base clipped from V and 6 bases from J, the junction kept 4 bases outside the gene matches. CDR3: CASSLGSGSGEQYF. The CDR3 nucleotides are TGTGCCAGCAGCTTAGGTAGCGGGAGCGGCGAGCAGTACTTC.

The chain recombines TRBV27 with TRBJ1-2; D is undetermined. Germline-derived CDR1 and CDR2 are MNHEY and SMNVEV (reference sequence). CDR3 length equals 15 residues. V shed 0 bases and J shed 4 bases, with 12 bases lying between them. CDR3 nucleotide sequence: TGTGCCAGCAGTTTATCGAGTGGGGTTCTCTATGGCTACACCTTC. Translation: CASSLSSGVLYGYTF.

The chain recombines TRBV1 with TRBJ2-2; the table calls TRBD2, which could not be checked here. TRBV1 represents a pseudogene. The CDR3 runs 14 residues. The CDR3 sequence is CTSSHRSYTGELFF. The CDR3 DNA reads as TGCACCAGCAGCCACCGGTCTTACACCGGGGAGCTGTTTTTT.

This clone was counted a few times. V is TRBV4-1 and J is TRBJ1-5, with D unclear. This CDR3 is built from 14 residues. Per germline, CDR1 MGHRA and CDR2 YSYEKL. The V end lost 1 base, the J end lost 4 bases, and 8 bases lay between the germline ends. The CDR3 DNA sequence: TGCGCCAGCAGCCAAGTCGGCAGTAATCAGCCCCAGCATTTT. This translates into CASSQVGSNQPQHF.

The V gene is TRBV4-1, the J gene TRBJ1-1; D is ambiguous. The length of the CDR3 is 15 residues. V was trimmed by 1 base and J by 7 bases, leaving 16 bases between them. The V gene's germline CDR1 is MGHRA and CDR2 YSYEKL. The CDR3 sequence is CASSQVGVPLGEAFF. DNA for the CDR3: TGCGCCAGCAGCCAAGTGGGAGTCCCTTTAGGTGAAGCTTTCTTT.

The chain combines TRBV29-1 with TRBJ2-1, with 10 bases identical to TRBD2. V shed 4 bases, J shed 4 bases, and the junction held 4 bases outside the gene matches. Germline CDR1 and CDR2: SQVTM and ANQGSEA. The CDR3 length is 14 residues. DNA of the CDR3: TGCAGCGTTGGAGGGACTAGCGTATACAATGAGCAGTTCTTC. Protein product: CSVGGTSVYNEQFF.

This sequence joins TRBV7-2 and TRBJ2-1; TRBD2 agrees at 14 bases. The CDR3 is made up of 15 amino acids. V gave up 4 bases and J gave up 8 bases; unmatched junction bases: 4. The germline V gene encodes CDR1 SGHTA and CDR2 FQGNSA. The CDR3 DNA reads TGTGCCAGCAGCTCGGGACTAGCGGGAGTCTATGAGCAGTTCTTC. Protein: CASSSGLAGVYEQFF.

This clone appeared a single time. This chain joins TRBV9 and TRBJ2-7, with 10 positions matching TRBD2. This CDR3 has 14 residues. V lost 6 bases to trimming and J lost 2 bases; unmatched junction nucleotides: 5. Germline V gene lookup returns CDR1 SGDLS and CDR2 YYNGEE. CDR3 in DNA: TGTGCCAGCAACCCTAGCGGGAGCCCCTACGAGCAGTACTTC. This translates into CASNPSGSPYEQYF.

The V call is TRBV5-1, the J call TRBJ2-1; D is possibly TRBD1 (6 bases). The CDR3 has 12 amino acids. The V end was cut by 2 bases, the J end by 10 bases, with 10 bases between. Looked up from germline, CDR1 is SGHRS and CDR2 is YFSETQ. The CDR3 region has the DNA TGCGCCAGCAGCTTACCCCAGGGGGAGCAGTTCTTC. This codes for CASSLPQGEQFF. The whole variable domain, remainder taken from reference TRBV5-1 and TRBJ2-1, is KAGVTQTPRYLIKTRGQQVTLSCSPISGHRSVSWYQQTPGQGLQFLFEYFSETQRNKGNFPGRFSGRQFSNSRSEMNVSTLELGDSALYLCASSLPQGEQFFGPGTRLTVL.

This clone was seen just once. The J gene is TRBJ2-3, the V gene TRBV18; D is unclear. Germline CDR1 and CDR2: KGHSH and LQKENI. Trimming shortened V by 3 bases and J by 2 bases, and 12 bases separated the two germline ends. The CDR3 has 15 residues. Here the CDR3 reads CASSPSRRDTDTQYF. The DNA for the CDR3 is TGTGCCAGCTCACCCTCGCGACGAGACACAGATACGCAGTATTTT.

The chain couples TRBV4-3 to TRBJ2-2; D ambiguous. The CDR3 has 17 amino acids. With 6 bases removed from V and 2 bases from J, the gap between germline ends came to 19 bases. Germline V gives CDR1 LGHNA, CDR2 YSLEER. The CDR3 here is CASSPRYPTPNTGELFF. CDR3 nucleotide sequence: TGCGCCAGCAGTCCAAGATATCCGACTCCTAACACCGGGGAGCTGTTTTTT.

The chain joins TRBV19 to TRBJ1-1; D is possibly TRBD1 (6 bases). The germline V gene has CDR1 LNHDA and CDR2 SQIVND (reference sequence). The ends were cut back, 2 bases at V and 9 bases at J, with 13 bases in the middle. The CDR3 sequence is 13 residues long. As DNA, the CDR3 is TGTGCCAGTAGTATAATATTAGGACAGAAAGCTTTCTTT. Protein: CASSIILGQKAFF.

The chain couples TRBV2 to TRBJ1-3, with 9 bases that match TRBD1. Germline V CDR1 and CDR2: SNHLY, FYNNEI. With 8 bases clipped from V and 6 bases from J, the junction kept 5 bases outside the gene matches. The CDR3 is 13 amino acids. The CDR3: CASRDREENTIYF. The CDR3 DNA reads as TGTGCCAGCCGGGACAGGGAAGAAAACACCATATATTTT.